A single sample gave rise to the 22 T cell receptor beta chains below, sequenced in a study of cytomegalovirus exposure and HLA in healthy donors. The PCR made use of 60 Vbeta and 13 Jbeta primers. Clones were read by immunoSEQ multiplex PCR, and TCRdb kept only the in-frame ones, dropping some. The sample contains 150,000 to 200,000 clones, around 84% of which appear only once. The sample was PBMCs. The receptors derive from a man aged 30 to 45 in good health and CMV-seropositive.

The rearrangement uses TRBV10-2 and TRBJ1-4; D is undetermined. V dropped 2 bases and J dropped 4 bases, with 11 bases sitting between them. CDR3 size: 15 residues. Germline V gene data show CDR1 as WSHSY and CDR2 as SAAADI. CDR3 coding DNA: TGCGCCAGCAGTGAGCTTGACACTTATAATGAAAAACTGTTTTTT. Its translation is CASSELDTYNEKLFF.

The gene calls are TRBV7-8 and TRBJ2-3, with a possible D match to TRBD2 (5 bases). Trimming removed 5 bases at V and 4 bases at J, with 16 bases between. This CDR3 comprises 15 residues. Germline CDR1 and CDR2: SGHVS and FQNEAQ. The CDR3 nucleotides read TGTGCCAGCAGCACCAGGAGGCCCGGGGCAGATACGCAGTATTTT. Its translation: CASSTRRPGADTQYF.

This CDR3 is CASSFSPSGYQETQYF. DNA for the CDR3: TGTGCCAGCAGTTTCTCTCCTAGCGGGTACCAAGAGACCCAGTACTTC. This chain uses TRBV27 with TRBJ2-5; 8 nucleotides line up with TRBD2. Trimming removed 3 bases from V and 0 bases from J; junction bases left unmatched: 6. Germline CDR1 reads MNHEY; CDR2 reads SMNVEV (reference sequence). The CDR3 loop spans 16 amino acids.

The V gene is TRBV7-2, the J gene TRBJ2-1; tentatively, D is TRBD2 (5 bases). The V end was cut by 5 bases, the J end by 6 bases, with 17 bases between. Per germline, CDR1 SGHTA and CDR2 FQGNSA. CDR3 length: 15 residues. CDR3 bases: TGTGCCAGCAGCCCGGAGGCCAGTAACCTCAATGAGCAGTTCTTC. Protein: CASSPEASNLNEQFF.

The chain uses TRBV7-8 and TRBJ2-1, with 14 bases identical to TRBD2. The trim removed 11 bases at V and 6 bases at J, leaving 15 bases unmatched. The CDR3 contains 17 residues. Germline V CDR1 and CDR2: SGHVS, FQNEAQ. The CDR3 spells CAGGQGPGTSGSNEQFF. CDR3 sequence (DNA): TGTGCCGGTGGACAGGGACCAGGGACTAGCGGGAGCAATGAGCAGTTCTTC.

V is TRBV7-9 and J is TRBJ1-4; TRBD1 matches 8 bases. The CDR3 runs 17 residues. The germline gives CDR1 SEHNR, CDR2 FQNEAQ (reference sequence). V shed 0 bases, J shed 10 bases, and the junction held 13 bases outside the gene matches. The CDR3 DNA sequence: TGTGCCAGCAGCTTAGCGCGTGGGGACAGGCGGGATGGAAAACTGTTTTTT. Translated: CASSLARGDRRDGKLFF.

The chain links TRBV30 to TRBJ2-2, with D maybe TRBD1 (6 bases). The V gene's germline CDR1 is GTSNPN and CDR2 SVGIG (reference sequence). The CDR3 is 14 amino acids. V lost 4 bases, J lost 1 base, and 10 bases lay in between. The CDR3 loop reads CAWIRGRNTGELFF. The DNA of the CDR3 is TGTGCCTGGATCAGGGGCAGGAACACCGGGGAGCTGTTTTTT.

The chain combines TRBV6-5 with TRBJ2-1; TRBD2 matches at 10 bases. Germline CDR1 is MNHEY and CDR2 is SVGAGI. J gave up 10 bases and V 0 bases, and 9 bases lay outside the gene matches. The CDR3 extends over 16 amino acids. CDR3 bases: TGTGCCAGCAGTTACTCTTGGCTAGCGGGAGCAGGAGAGCAGTTCTTC. This codes for CASSYSWLAGAGEQFF.

This clone occurred once. The J gene is TRBJ2-2, the V gene TRBV19; 8 nucleotides line up with TRBD2. V dropped 2 bases and J dropped 4; count of bases not matched to a gene: 6. Germline V gene sequence: CDR1 LNHDA, CDR2 SQIVND (reference sequence). The CDR3 runs to 16 residues. For the CDR3, the DNA is TGTGCCAGTAGTATATCGGGGGGGCGCGGCACCGGGGAGCTGTTTTTT. Protein product: CASSISGGRGTGELFF.

The sample holds many counts of this clone. The chain carries TRBV11-2 and TRBJ2-2; the D is unclear. Germline V gives CDR1 SGHAT, CDR2 FQNNGV. Trimming shortened V by 6 bases and J by 0 bases, and 11 bases separated the two germline ends. The CDR3 is 15 amino acids. The CDR3 sequence: CASRYGGPNTGELFF. In nucleotides, the CDR3 is TGTGCCAGCAGGTATGGCGGTCCGAACACCGGGGAGCTGTTTTTT.

This clone showed up just once. The chain is built from TRBV27 and TRBJ2-1, with 9 bases identical to TRBD2. There are 15 residues in the CDR3. With 3 bases clipped from V and 9 bases from J, the junction kept 9 bases outside the gene matches. In germline, CDR1 is MNHEY, CDR2 SMNVEV (reference sequence). CDR3 coding DNA: TGTGCCAGCAGTTTCGGCGGGAGGGCCCATAGTGAGCAGTTCTTC. It translates to CASSFGGRAHSEQFF.

CDR3 residues: CASSLSRVAGNTQYF. CDR3 nucleotides: TGTGCCAGCAGCTTATCCAGGGTGGCGGGGAATACGCAGTATTTT. V usage is TRBV7-6 and J usage is TRBJ2-3; possible D gene TRBD2, 6 bases. The CDR3 consists of 15 residues. Trimming took 2 bases from V and 7 from J, leaving 16 bases between them. Germline V gene lookup returns CDR1 SGHVS and CDR2 FNYEAQ.

The genes are TRBV5-8 and TRBJ2-6; tentative D call: TRBD1 (6 bases). V lost 4 bases and J lost 1, with 12 bases in between. Germline values: CDR1 SGHTS, CDR2 YDEGEE. This CDR3 has 16 amino acids. The CDR3 bases are TGTGCCAGCAGCCCACATAGGGGGTCTGGGGCCAACGTCCTGACTTTC. Translating it yields CASSPHRGSGANVLTF.

The V call is TRBV7-8, the J call TRBJ1-1, with TRBD1 as a possible D gene (5 bases). The CDR3 length is 15 residues. V gave up 5 bases and J gave up 7 bases, with 20 bases separating them. CDR1 is SGHVS, CDR2 FQNEAQ, per germline. CDR3 bases: TGTGCCAGCAGCCTCAATTCAATGACAGCCCTTGAAGCTTTCTTT. It encodes CASSLNSMTALEAFF. Variable domain in full (rest from reference TRBV7-8 and TRBJ1-1): GAGVSQSPRYKVAKRGQDVALRCDPISGHVSLFWYQQALGQGPEFLTYFQNEAQLDKSGLPSDRFFAERPEGSVSTLKIQRTQQEDSAVYLCASSLNSMTALEAFFGQGTRLTVV.

The chain uses TRBV12-2 and TRBJ1-1; the D segment call TRBD1 is taken from the table without a DNA check. TRBV12-2 is a pseudogene locus. The CDR3 has 13 residues. The CDR3 spells CASRSQGETEAFF. DNA for the CDR3: TGTGCAAGTCGCTCACAGGGGGAAACTGAAGCTTTCTTT.

The rearrangement uses TRBV29-1 and TRBJ2-1; 13 bases agree with TRBD2. CDR1 and CDR2 from the germline V gene are SQVTM and ANQGSEA. The CDR3 is 17 residues long. The J segment lost 0 bases and the V segment lost 7 bases, leaving 9 bases of the junction unmatched. This CDR3 is CSAQGLAGISSYNEQFF. The CDR3 DNA reads TGCAGCGCCCAGGGACTAGCGGGGATCAGCTCCTACAATGAGCAGTTCTTC.

The V gene is TRBV18, the J gene TRBJ2-2, with 7 bases that match TRBD2. Germline CDR1 KGHSH, CDR2 LQKENI. CDR3 length: 14 residues. V trimming: 7 bases; J trimming: 4 bases; junction bases outside the gene matches: 6. The CDR3 bases are TGTGCCAGCTACCGGGGGGAGCGCACCGGGGAGCTGTTTTTT. Protein: CASYRGERTGELFF. Full variable domain (remainder filled in from reference TRBV18 and TRBJ2-2): NAGVMQNPRHLVRRRGQEARLRCSPMKGHSHVYWYRQLPEEGLKFMVYLQKENIIDESGMPKERFSAEFPKEGPSILRIQQVVRGDSAAYFCASYRGERTGELFFGEGSRLTVL.

The chain carries TRBV2 and TRBJ2-7, with D maybe TRBD2 (6 bases). The CDR3 has 15 residues. From germline, CDR1 is SNHLY and CDR2 FYNNEI. Between the trimmed V and J ends, which lost 1 base and 0 bases, there was a span of 10 bases. This chain's CDR3 is CASSEERVSSYEQYV. CDR3 DNA sequence: TGTGCCAGCAGTGAAGAGCGGGTTAGCTCCTACGAGCAGTACGTC.

V gene TRBV4-1 combines with J gene TRBJ2-1; 10 bases map to TRBD2. V trimming: 1 base; J trimming: 8 bases; junction bases outside the gene matches: 5. The length of the CDR3 is 15 residues. Germline V gene sequence: CDR1 MGHRA, CDR2 YSYEKL. The CDR3 here is CASSQVASGSYEQFF. The CDR3 DNA is TGCGCCAGCAGCCAAGTGGCTAGCGGGAGCTATGAGCAGTTCTTC.

The chain joins TRBV6-5 to TRBJ2-5; D gene ambiguous. V gave up 3 bases and J gave up 3 bases, with 14 bases separating them. The CDR3 runs to 15 residues. Germline values: CDR1 MNHEY, CDR2 SVGAGI. The CDR3 coding sequence is TGTGCCAGCAGTTATTCGTCGGAGTCGAAAGAGACCCAGTACTTC. It yields the protein CASSYSSESKETQYF.

V and J are TRBV5-1 and TRBJ2-7, with 10 bases aligning to TRBD2. Germline values: CDR1 SGHRS, CDR2 YFSETQ. With 0 bases clipped from V and 5 bases from J, the junction kept 5 bases outside the gene matches. The CDR3 contains 15 residues. The CDR3 DNA is TGCGCCAGCAGCTTGGGGCGGCTAGCGGGAGACGAGCAGTACTTC. It translates to CASSLGRLAGDEQYF.

The chain uses TRBV11-2 and TRBJ2-5; 7 bases map to TRBD1. In germline, CDR1 is SGHAT, CDR2 FQNNGV. Trimming cost V 5 bases and J 4 bases; bases outside gene matches: 4. There are 13 residues in the CDR3. The CDR3 nucleotides are TGTGCCAGCAGCCCCTACAGGGGAGAGACCCAGTACTTC. As protein: CASSPYRGETQYF.